What follows are 17 T cell receptor beta chains derived from one specimen sequenced in a study of T cells expressing NK-cell markers. TCRdb reworked the 5' RACE reads into one entry per CDR3 protein, no DNA. The sample has 200,000 to 300,000 distinct CDR3 sequences; the top ten hold about 0.4%. The specimen sequenced was blood T cells: a sorted CD56 or NKG2C T cell subset, CD4+ or CD8+ T cells, or bulk PBMC T cells (not recorded which). Every receptor here comes from a man aged 18 to 29 in good health.

This chain joins TRBV4-3 and TRBJ1-1. The CDR3 is 14 amino acids. Germline CDR1 is LGHNA and CDR2 is YSLEER. The CDR3 loop is CASSQDRSIPEAFF.

The chain links TRBV18 to TRBJ1-4. The CDR3 loop spans 15 amino acids. Germline CDR1 reads KGHSH; CDR2 reads LQKENI. The CDR3 spells CASSGSVAENEKLFF.

This sequence joins TRBV5-1 and TRBJ2-5; with no DNA, the TCRdb D assignment of TRBD2 cannot be verified. This CDR3 is built from 14 residues. Germline V CDR1 and CDR2: SGHRS, YFSETQ. CDR3 in amino acids: CASSIGTSKETQYF.

This sequence joins TRBV29-1 and TRBJ2-3; TCRdb gives TRBD1 as the D gene, but with no DNA this cannot be confirmed. Per the germline V gene, CDR1 is SQVTM and CDR2 is ANQGSEA. The CDR3 is made up of 13 amino acids. CDR3 sequence: CSVEDSLGVTQYF.

CDR3 protein: CASRQGVNTYEQYF. The rearrangement links TRBV3-1 to TRBJ2-7; without DNA, the TCRdb call of TRBD2 cannot be checked. The CDR3 has 14 residues. Germline assignment: CDR1 LGHDT and CDR2 YNNKEL (reference sequence).

This chain connects TRBV10-3 to TRBJ2-5; TCRdb reports TRBD2, a call that lacks DNA to check it against. Germline V gives CDR1 ENHRY, CDR2 SYGVKD. The CDR3 has 17 residues. The CDR3 is CAISEWSRGSPGETQYF.

This rearrangement joins TRBV20-1 to TRBJ2-7. The germline V gene has CDR1 DFQATT and CDR2 SNEGSKA (reference sequence). The CDR3 totals 12 residues. CDR3 amino acids: CSARGPVREQYF.

The rearrangement uses TRBV12-3 or TRBV12-4 and TRBJ2-5; the TCRdb D gene call, TRBD2, has no DNA to confirm it. The CDR3 extends over 15 amino acids. This CDR3 reads CASRMSGTRAETQYF.

The rearrangement joins TRBV12-3 or TRBV12-4 to TRBJ2-1; the TCRdb D gene call, TRBD2, has no DNA to confirm it. This CDR3 spans 15 amino acids. The CDR3 protein is CASRSGTSGFREQFF.

This chain connects TRBV20-1 to TRBJ2-4; the TRBD1 assignment by TCRdb is unverifiable without DNA. Germline V lookup: CDR1 DFQATT, CDR2 SNEGSKA (reference sequence). This CDR3 is 15 amino acids long. The CDR3 region is CSASYRTGTKNIQYF.

The chain employs TRBV7-2 and TRBJ2-7; TCRdb outputs TRBD2, but without DNA this stays unchecked. The CDR3 extends over 14 amino acids. CDR1 is SGHTA, CDR2 FQGNSA, per germline. The CDR3 loop reads CASRDWDYTYEQYF.

The V gene is TRBV30, the J gene TRBJ2-2; the TCRdb D gene call, TRBD1, has no DNA to confirm it. Germline values: CDR1 GTSNPN, CDR2 SVGIG (reference sequence). The CDR3 has 14 amino acids. The CDR3 reads CAWGTGRIAGELFF.

The chain is built from TRBV14 and TRBJ2-5; TCRdb lists TRBD2, though no DNA is available to test this call. The CDR3 loop spans 17 amino acids. Germline values: CDR1 SGHDN, CDR2 FVKESK. Here the CDR3 reads CASSLSPGLAGQETQYF.

The CDR3 loop reads CSARDLGGGGWNEQFF. This chain links TRBV20-1 with TRBJ2-1; as DNA is missing, the TRBD2 call by TCRdb cannot be tested. Germline V gene lookup returns CDR1 DFQATT and CDR2 SNEGSKA (reference sequence). This CDR3 has 16 amino acids.

J is TRBJ1-2 and V is TRBV3-1; TCRdb indicates TRBD1, and absent DNA this call remains unverified. Germline CDR1 is LGHDT and CDR2 is YNNKEL (reference sequence). CDR3 length: 15 amino acids. CDR3 loop: CASSPTRTANYGYTF.

V usage is TRBV5-4 and J usage is TRBJ2-7. The germline CDR1 and CDR2 sequences are SGHNT and YYREEE (reference sequence). CDR3 length: 13 amino acids. Here the CDR3 reads CASSFDSTYEQYF.

The chain combines TRBV29-1 with TRBJ2-3. The CDR3 is made up of 15 amino acids. Germline V gene lookup returns CDR1 SQVTM and CDR2 ANQGSEA. The CDR3 loop is CSVEDPGTSTDTQYF.